The 18 T cell receptor beta chains reported below all come from one sample, sequenced in a study of T cell clonality in common variable immunodeficiency. The repertoire was sequenced with immunoSEQ multiplex PCR; TCRdb's copy has only in-frame clones and lacks some. The data list 45,000 to 55,000 clones, none observed once; about 5.7% falls to the top ten. The sample consisted of peripheral blood mononuclear cells. All receptors derive from a person aged 18 to 70 in good health.

This clone was picked up many times. The read ends 3 residues early relative to the CDR3; the germline J gene fills the gap. The chain uses TRBV19 and TRBJ1-1; 7 nucleotides agree with TRBD1. V was clipped by 3 bases and J by 5 bases; unmatched bases: 3. Germline loops: CDR1 LNHDA, CDR2 SQIVND (reference sequence). CDR3 size: 13 residues. The sequenced part of the CDR3 DNA is TGTGCCAGTAGTATGACAGGGCTTACTGAA. Translated: CASSMTGLTE. The full CDR3 is CASSMTGLTEAFF.

This clone was counted between two and nine times. The read is 3 residues too short to cover the CDR3 end, so that end is filled in from the germline J gene. This rearrangement joins TRBV2 to TRBJ2-2; TRBD1 agrees at 7 bases. V lost 9 bases and J lost 7; bases outside the gene matches: 8. CDR1 and CDR2 (germline): SNHLY, FYNNEI. The CDR3 totals 13 residues. CDR3 DNA (partial): TGTGCCAGTGCCGGGACAGTCCGCGGGGAG. Translating it yields CASAGTVRGE. The entire CDR3 protein is CASAGTVRGELFF.

Many counts were recorded for this clone. The read gets to within 3 residues of the CDR3 end, and the germline J gene fills in the rest. This chain joins TRBV11-2 and TRBJ2-7; TRBD2 aligns across 7 bases. Germline V lookup: CDR1 SGHAT, CDR2 FQNNGV. The CDR3 is 15 residues long. The ends lost 1 base at V and 3 bases at J; junction bases unmatched: 6. The CDR3 sequence: CASSLGLAGIYEQYF. The CDR3 bases that were read are TGTGCCAGCAGCTTAGGTTTAGCGGGTATCTACGAG. The complete variable domain, with remaining parts taken from reference TRBV11-2 and TRBJ2-7, reads EAGVAQSPRYKIIEKRQSVAFWCNPISGHATLYWYQQILGQGPKLLIQFQNNGVVDDSQLPKDRFSAERLKGVDSTLKIQPAKLEDSAVYLCASSLGLAGIYEQYFGPGTRLTVT.

This clone appeared a few times. The read falls 3 residues short of the CDR3 end, and the missing part is taken from the germline J gene. The J gene is TRBJ2-7, the V gene TRBV20-1; the D call may be TRBD1 or TRBD2 (5 bases each). The CDR3 is 14 amino acids. Germline V gives CDR1 DFQATT, CDR2 SNEGSKA (reference sequence). V shed 3 bases and J shed 4 bases, with 16 bases lying between them. The CDR3 DNA, read in part, is TGCAGTGCTAGGAGGGGAGACGGACCGTACGAG. Translated, it gives CSARRGDGPYE. The CDR3 in full is CSARRGDGPYEQYF.

There are many counts of this clone. The missing CDR3 end, 3 residues past where the read stops, is filled in from the germline J gene. V and J are TRBV19 and TRBJ1-5, with TRBD1 matching 9 bases. Germline assignment: CDR1 LNHDA and CDR2 SQIVND (reference sequence). The CDR3 is made up of 16 amino acids. V was pared by 4 bases and J by 4 bases, with 8 bases of the junction left unmatched. The covered CDR3 bases are TGTGCCAGTAGTACTGGGACAGGGAGAATAAATCAGCCC. This encodes CASSTGTGRINQP. The whole CDR3 sequence reads CASSTGTGRINQPQHF.

This clone was seen repeatedly, ten times or more. The read gets to within 3 residues of the CDR3 end, and the germline J gene fills in the rest. V and J are TRBV14 and TRBJ1-3; 8 bases map to TRBD1. Germline lookup yields CDR1 SGHDN and CDR2 FVKESK. The CDR3 sequence is 18 residues long. Losses at the gene ends were 4 bases for V and 4 bases for J; bases not matched to a gene: 15. Incomplete CDR3 DNA: TGTGCCAGCAGCCGGATGAGCGACAGGGGAGATGGAGGAAACACC. Translated, it gives CASSRMSDRGDGGNT. The full-length CDR3 reads as CASSRMSDRGDGGNTIYF.

This clone has ten or more counts. The missing CDR3 end, 3 residues past where the read stops, is filled in from the germline J gene. This chain links TRBV6-2 or TRBV6-3 with TRBJ1-2; no firm D call. The V end was cut by 2 bases, the J end by 1 base, with 5 bases between. The germline V gene has CDR1 MNHEY and CDR2 SVGEGT. The CDR3 is 13 amino acids. CDR3 residues: CASSYKGNYGYTF. The CDR3 bases that were read are TGTGCCAGCAGTTACAAGGGTAACTATGGC.

The table lists this clone with many counts. Partial CDR3 DNA: TGTGCCAGCAGTGCCGGGACAGGGGTCTTGAACACTGAA. This gives the protein CASSAGTGVLNTE. The whole CDR3 sequence is CASSAGTGVLNTEAFF. The chain employs TRBV6-1 and TRBJ1-1; 10 bases map to TRBD1. The sequenced fragment ends 3 residues before the CDR3 boundary, so the rest is inferred from the germline J gene. This CDR3 is built from 16 residues. V was clipped by 4 bases and J by 0 bases; unmatched bases: 5. Germline V gene sequence: CDR1 MNHNS, CDR2 SASEGT.

This clone has more than one count but fewer than ten. The read terminates 3 residues ahead of where the CDR3 ends, so the germline J gene completes it. The chain is built from TRBV18 and TRBJ2-7, with D unresolved. The V end lost 2 bases, the J end lost 6 bases, and 8 bases lay between the germline ends. The CDR3 contains 12 residues. Germline V gene lookup returns CDR1 KGHSH and CDR2 LQKENI. The CDR3 DNA, read in part, is TGTGCCAGCTCACCAATAAATGTCGAG. As protein: CASSPINVE. The full-length CDR3 reads as CASSPINVEQYF.

This clone has a handful of counts. CDR3 in amino acids: CSASRGQGHMGQPQHF. The CDR3 DNA, read in part, is TGCAGTGCTAGTCGGGGACAGGGTCATATGGGGCAGCCC. This chain links TRBV20-1 with TRBJ1-5; 9 bases agree with TRBD1. The read comes to an end 3 residues before the CDR3 does, leaving the germline J gene to fill in the end. V trimming: 3 bases; J trimming: 7 bases; junction bases outside the gene matches: 13. The CDR3 contains 16 residues. Germline-derived CDR1 and CDR2 are DFQATT and SNEGSKA (reference sequence).

Many counts were recorded for this clone. Sequencing ends 3 residues short of the CDR3 end; the germline J gene provides the rest. Other DNA sequences in this sample translate to the same CDR3. The chain employs TRBV18 and TRBJ2-5, with TRBD2 matching 13 bases. This CDR3 is 19 amino acids long. Germline V lookup: CDR1 KGHSH, CDR2 LQKENI. The junction had 7 bases not matched to a gene; V was cut back by 0 bases and J by 0 bases. The CDR3 spells CASSPPGLAGPTYQETQYF. The DNA read from the CDR3 is TGTGCCAGCTCACCACCGGGACTAGCGGGACCTACCTACCAAGAGACC. The whole variable domain, filled in from reference TRBV18 and TRBJ2-5, reads NAGVMQNPRHLVRRRGQEARLRCSPMKGHSHVYWYRQLPEEGLKFMVYLQKENIIDESGMPKERFSAEFPKEGPSILRIQQVVRGDSAAYFCASSPPGLAGPTYQETQYFGPGTRLLVL.

The table lists this clone with many counts. The missing CDR3 end, 3 residues past where the read stops, is filled in from the germline J gene. The chain recombines TRBV28 with TRBJ2-7, with 9 positions matching TRBD2. The CDR3 loop spans 15 amino acids. Germline CDR1 reads MDHEN; CDR2 reads SYDVKM. V lost 5 bases and J lost 4; bases outside the gene matches: 9. The covered CDR3 bases are TGTGCCAGCAGTCCCCCGGGACTAGCAGGTTACGAG. This translates into CASSPPGLAGYE. The whole CDR3 sequence is CASSPPGLAGYEQYF.

There are many counts of this clone. The CDR3 end falls 3 residues outside the read, so it is completed with the germline J gene. V gene TRBV7-2 combines with J gene TRBJ2-1; D might be TRBD2 (5 bases). CDR1 and CDR2 from the germline V gene are SGHTA and FQGNSA. This CDR3 region has 14 residues. V lost 4 bases, J lost 4 bases, and 11 bases lay in between. This CDR3 is CASSYSGLYNEQFF. CDR3 DNA (partial): TGTGCCAGCAGCTACAGCGGCCTTTACAATGAG.

This clone has a count of ten or more. The sequence runs out 3 residues before the end of the CDR3; the remainder is reconstructed from the germline J gene. The chain combines TRBV29-1 with TRBJ1-2; 7 bases line up with TRBD1. In germline, CDR1 is SQVTM, CDR2 ANQGSEA. This CDR3 has 13 amino acids. With 0 bases clipped from V and 3 bases from J, the junction kept 1 base outside the gene matches. The CDR3 DNA, read in part, is TGCAGCGTTGAAGAACAGGGGTACTATGGC. Translation: CSVEEQGYYG. The CDR3, in full, reads CSVEEQGYYGYTF.

Many counts were recorded for this clone. The DNA ends 3 residues before the CDR3 does, and the rest of the CDR3 is filled in from the germline J gene. The chain employs TRBV5-1 and TRBJ2-3, with 9 bases matching TRBD2. Germline V gene data show CDR1 as SGHRS and CDR2 as YFSETQ. V lost 2 bases to trimming and J lost 6 bases; unmatched junction nucleotides: 22. The CDR3 totals 20 residues. Partial CDR3 DNA: TGCGCCAGCAGCTTTACGTTTGGAGCGGGAGGAGGTATCGGAGGGGATACG. It encodes CASSFTFGAGGGIGGDT. The whole CDR3 region reads CASSFTFGAGGGIGGDTQYF.

This clone occurred many times. The read ends 3 residues before the CDR3 terminus; that terminus is restored from the germline J gene. The gene calls are TRBV19 and TRBJ2-7; 7 bases fit TRBD2. The V gene end was trimmed by 8 bases and the J gene end by 5 bases; junction bases not matched to a gene: 9. Germline assignment: CDR1 LNHDA and CDR2 SQIVND (reference sequence). The CDR3 extends over 13 amino acids. CDR3 sequence reads: CASRGLADDEQYF. The sequenced part of the CDR3 DNA is TGTGCCAGTCGTGGTCTAGCGGACGACGAG.

Many counts were recorded for this clone. Coverage ceases 3 residues before the CDR3 finishes, and the germline J gene fills in the end. The V and J genes are TRBV19 and TRBJ2-2; D unclear. The V gene's germline CDR1 is LNHDA and CDR2 SQIVND (reference sequence). V shed 2 bases and J shed 1 base, with 5 bases lying between them. The CDR3 consists of 14 residues. CDR3: CASSIQKNTGELFF. Incomplete CDR3 DNA: TGTGCCAGTAGTATACAAAAGAACACCGGGGAG.

In this sample, this clone turned up a few times. This may arise from a read error, as a much more abundant clone is one base away. The sequence runs out 3 residues before the end of the CDR3; the remainder is reconstructed from the germline J gene. The chain uses TRBV20-1 and TRBJ2-1; TRBD2 matches at 9 bases. The CDR3 extends over 16 amino acids. CDR1 and CDR2 (germline): DFQATT, SNEGSKA (reference sequence). Germline trimming cut 5 bases from V and 7 bases from J; bases unmatched to any gene: 15. The sequenced part of the CDR3 DNA is TGCAGTGCTGGATCTGCGGGGGGGAGAGCTTTGAATGAG. Translation: CSAGSAGGRALNE. The entire CDR3 protein reads CSAGSAGGRALNEQFF.